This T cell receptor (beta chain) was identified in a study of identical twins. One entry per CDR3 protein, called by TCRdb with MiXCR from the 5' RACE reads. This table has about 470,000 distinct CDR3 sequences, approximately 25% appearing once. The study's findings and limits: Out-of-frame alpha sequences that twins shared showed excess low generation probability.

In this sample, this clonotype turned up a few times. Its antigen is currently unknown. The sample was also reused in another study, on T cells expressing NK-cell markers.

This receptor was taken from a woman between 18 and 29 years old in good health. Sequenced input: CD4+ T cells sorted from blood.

Written as DNA, the CDR3 is TGTGCCAGCAGTTCCATCCGGGACAGTCAACGATCGGAGCCCCAGCATTTT. Translation gives CASSSIRDSQRSEPQHF. V and J are TRBV27 and TRBJ1-5, with 7 nucleotides matching TRBD1. Trimming cost V 4 bases and J 8 bases; bases outside gene matches: 17. This CDR3 has 17 amino acids. Germline lookup yields CDR1 MNHEY and CDR2 SMNVEV (reference sequence).